This section outlines one TCR beta chain sequence together with its context. Its specificity is unknown. This CDR3 contains 14 residues. The germline V gene has CDR1 SGHDT and CDR2 YYEEEE. V gave up 3 bases and J gave up 6 bases, with 16 bases separating them. The PCR was carried out with 60 Vbeta primers and 13 Jbeta primers. Method: immunoSEQ multiplex PCR; TCRdb's copy keeps in-frame clones and lacks some. The table has 110,000 to 150,000 clones, less than 10% seen once. These data come from a study of cytomegalovirus exposure and HLA in healthy donors. Overall study findings and caveats: The study found most TCR sequences rare, yet found some public TCRs in many donors.

The specimen was PBMCs. The TCR comes from a man in his forties or fifties in good health and CMV-seronegative. The V gene is TRBV5-6, the J gene TRBJ2-7; possible D gene TRBD2, 7 bases. CDR3 residues: CASSYGGLSGEQYF. CDR3 DNA: TGTGCCAGCAGCTACGGGGGGCTCTCAGGCGAGCAGTACTTC.